A single sample is the source of the 22 T cell receptor beta chains below, sequenced in a study of response to subunit inactivated influenza vaccine. TCRdb re-called the RT-PCR reads with MiXCR, one entry per CDR3 protein. In the table there are around 570,000 distinct CDR3 sequences, around 11% of which are singletons. These data also formed part of another study, on T cells expressing NK-cell markers. That source notes: The authors generated TCR beta cDNA through 5'RACE template switching with UMIs.

Sequenced here: PBMCs from blood, sampled on the day of vaccination. These receptors all stem from a man aged 45-65 years who received an inactivated influenza vaccine.

Only a few counts were recorded for this clonotype. V usage is TRBV7-8 and J usage is TRBJ2-3; TRBD2 matches at 7 bases. CDR1 and CDR2 from the germline V gene are SGHVS and FQNEAQ. Trimming at V came to 5 bases and at J to 1 base, leaving 12 bases not matched to a gene. The CDR3 consists of 17 residues. The CDR3: CASSPPVAGDGTDTQYF. The CDR3 nucleotides read TGTGCCAGCAGCCCCCCTGTGGCGGGAGATGGCACAGATACGCAGTATTTT.

This clonotype showed up just a few times. The chain links TRBV18 to TRBJ1-5; 9 bases map to TRBD1. CDR3 length: 16 residues. V trimming: 4 bases; J trimming: 0 bases; junction bases outside the gene matches: 4. The V gene's germline CDR1 is KGHSH and CDR2 LQKENI. CDR3 nucleotide sequence: TGTGCCAGCTCACGACAGGGGGGCTATAGCAATCAGCCCCAGCATTTT. The encoded protein is CASSRQGGYSNQPQHF.

This clonotype has a handful of counts. This chain uses TRBV20-1 with TRBJ1-2; TRBD1 is a possible D gene (5 bases). V lost 6 bases to trimming and J lost 4 bases, with 18 bases between them. The CDR3 runs to 14 residues. Germline values: CDR1 DFQATT, CDR2 SNEGSKA (reference sequence). The chain's CDR3 is CSARDGGGTYGYTF. The CDR3 DNA is TGCAGTGCAAGGGACGGGGGGGGAACCTATGGCTACACCTTC.

For this clonotype: A much more abundant neighbour one base away suggests this may be a read error. The CDR3 coding sequence is TGTGCCTGCAGCTTAGGACGGGGGGGCGGCACCGGGGAGCTGTTTTTT. Protein: CACSLGRGGGTGELFF. This chain connects TRBV7-2 to TRBJ2-2; 8 positions agree with TRBD2. The CDR3 consists of 16 residues. Germline lookup yields CDR1 SGHTA and CDR2 FQGNSA.

The genes are TRBV5-1 and TRBJ2-3, with no clear D. Germline V gene data show CDR1 as SGHRS and CDR2 as YFSETQ. This CDR3 has 15 residues. V was trimmed by 4 bases and J by 0 bases, leaving 12 bases between them. DNA of the CDR3: TGCGCCAGCAGCCCGAGTCCCTCTAGCACAGATACGCAGTATTTT. It translates to CASSPSPSSTDTQYF.

The V gene is TRBV10-3, the J gene TRBJ2-6; 8 nucleotides match TRBD1. The CDR3 sequence is 16 residues long. The V and J ends lost 9 bases and 4 bases, in that order; junction bases with no gene match: 11. Germline V gene lookup returns CDR1 ENHRY and CDR2 SYGVKD. The CDR3 region is CAITTGEMRGANVLTF. The CDR3 region has the DNA TGTGCCATTACGACAGGGGAAATGAGAGGGGCCAACGTCCTGACTTTC.

On this clonotype: The DNA is left out, because the CDR3 cannot be placed on it with certainty; the CDR3 is given as TCRdb lists it. This rearrangement joins TRBV12-3 or TRBV12-4 to TRBJ1-1; TRBD1 was called by the table and not checked on the DNA. With termini counted, the CDR3 has 14 amino acids. The CDR3 sequence: CASILDSMNTEAFF.

This clonotype was detected a few times. In nucleotides, the CDR3 is TGTGCCAGCAGTTTAGACCCCAGGGCCAGGCAGTACTTC. This encodes CASSLDPRARQYF. This chain uses TRBV12-3 or TRBV12-4 with TRBJ2-7; a possible D gene is TRBD1 (5 bases). Trimming took off 1 base at V and 9 bases at J, with 13 bases between the two ends. This CDR3 comprises 13 residues.

There are many counts of this clonotype. The rearrangement joins TRBV10-3 to TRBJ2-1; 14 nucleotides match TRBD2. V gave up 10 bases and J gave up 4 bases; unmatched junction bases: 15. The CDR3 length is 18 residues. CDR1 and CDR2 (germline): ENHRY, SYGVKD. Here the CDR3 DNA reads TGTGCCACGAGTCCGGGACTAGCGGGAGTGGACCCATACAATGAGCAGTTCTTC. Its translation: CATSPGLAGVDPYNEQFF.

This clonotype was observed a few times. This rearrangement joins TRBV5-1 to TRBJ2-3; D ambiguous. V was cut by 0 bases and J by 0 bases, with 11 bases left in between. CDR1 is SGHRS and CDR2 is YFSETQ in the germline V gene. This CDR3 has 16 amino acids. The CDR3 spells CASSLAGAVSTDTQYF. The CDR3 region has the DNA TGCGCCAGCAGCTTGGCCGGTGCGGTTAGCACAGATACGCAGTATTTT.

The sample holds a few counts of this clonotype. The chain is built from TRBV7-6 and TRBJ2-2; D perhaps matches TRBD2 (5 bases). V was clipped by 11 bases and J by 2 bases, with 9 bases between them. Germline assignment: CDR1 SGHVS and CDR2 FNYEAQ. The CDR3 loop spans 12 amino acids. CDR3: CAGSGNTGELFF. CDR3 nucleotide sequence: TGTGCCGGGTCGGGAAACACCGGGGAGCTGTTTTTT.

This clonotype was found a few times. The rearrangement uses TRBV19 and TRBJ2-1; 11 nucleotides align to TRBD2. CDR1 LNHDA and CDR2 SQIVND come from the germline V gene (reference sequence). Trimming cost V 4 bases and J 3 bases; bases outside gene matches: 8. This CDR3 region has 17 residues. The CDR3 DNA reads TGTGCCAGTAGTACAACTAGCGGGAGACCATTCTACAATGAGCAGTTCTTC. It specifies CASSTTSGRPFYNEQFF.

The gene calls are TRBV19 and TRBJ1-1; D uncertain. The CDR3 has 11 amino acids. V was shortened by 6 bases and J by 8 bases, with 10 bases between the two germline ends. Germline CDR1 LNHDA, CDR2 SQIVND (reference sequence). The CDR3 reads CASRRTAEAFF. As DNA, the CDR3 is TGTGCCAGTAGGAGGACGGCCGAAGCTTTCTTT.

The J gene is TRBJ2-2, the V gene TRBV7-2; D uncertain. Germline CDR1 is SGHTA and CDR2 is FQGNSA. V was pared by 1 base and J by 6 bases, with 9 bases between. The CDR3 extends over 14 amino acids. CDR3 nucleotides: TGTGCCAGCAGCTTAGTTAGGCAGCCCGGGGAGCTGTTTTTT. Translation gives CASSLVRQPGELFF.

The gene calls are TRBV5-1 and TRBJ1-2, with 8 nucleotides matching TRBD1. V gave up 0 bases and J gave up 7 bases; unmatched junction bases: 5. Germline assignment: CDR1 SGHRS and CDR2 YFSETQ. This CDR3 spans 14 amino acids. The CDR3 nucleotides are TGCGCCAGCAGCTTGGGGACAGGGTCTGTTGGCTACACCTTC. The encoded protein is CASSLGTGSVGYTF. The whole variable domain, remainder taken from reference TRBV5-1 and TRBJ1-2, is KAGVTQTPRYLIKTRGQQVTLSCSPISGHRSVSWYQQTPGQGLQFLFEYFSETQRNKGNFPGRFSGRQFSNSRSEMNVSTLELGDSALYLCASSLGTGSVGYTFGSGTRLTVV.

This clonotype has ten or more counts. The chain joins TRBV28 to TRBJ2-1; D is uncertain. The CDR3 has 13 residues. V was trimmed by 3 bases and J by 8 bases, leaving 11 bases between them. Per the germline V gene, CDR1 is MDHEN and CDR2 is SYDVKM. The CDR3: CASSFGPGDEQFF. The CDR3 nucleotides are TGTGCCAGCAGTTTCGGCCCTGGGGATGAGCAGTTCTTC.

The chain uses TRBV5-1 and TRBJ2-1; D ambiguous. The CDR3 has 15 residues. CDR1 and CDR2 (germline): SGHRS, YFSETQ. The V end lost 4 bases, the J end lost 0 bases, and 11 bases lay between the germline ends. The CDR3 region has the DNA TGCGCCAGCAGCCCCAAGGCAGGCTCCTACAATGAGCAGTTCTTC. The encoded protein is CASSPKAGSYNEQFF. Supplemented by reference TRBV5-1 and TRBJ2-1, the full variable domain reads KAGVTQTPRYLIKTRGQQVTLSCSPISGHRSVSWYQQTPGQGLQFLFEYFSETQRNKGNFPGRFSGRQFSNSRSEMNVSTLELGDSALYLCASSPKAGSYNEQFFGPGTRLTVL.

This clonotype was detected ten times or more. The chain links TRBV20-1 to TRBJ2-1, with 8 positions matching TRBD2. Germline CDR1 and CDR2: DFQATT and SNEGSKA (reference sequence). Unmatched junction bases numbered 3, after V lost 0 bases and J lost 5 bases. CDR3 length: 14 residues. The CDR3 loop reads CSARDPGLDNEQFF. CDR3 nucleotides: TGCAGTGCTAGAGATCCGGGACTAGACAATGAGCAGTTCTTC.

The chain uses TRBV5-1 and TRBJ1-2, with TRBD1 identical over 9 bases. The CDR3 has 12 amino acids. The V segment lost 4 bases and the J segment 7 bases; nucleotides outside the gene matches: 2. The germline V gene has CDR1 SGHRS and CDR2 YFSETQ. The CDR3 sequence: CASSTGGSGYTF. The CDR3 region has the DNA TGCGCCAGCAGCACAGGGGGCTCTGGCTACACCTTC.

This clonotype turned up a few times. The V call is TRBV20-1, the J call TRBJ1-3, with unresolved D. The germline V gene has CDR1 DFQATT and CDR2 SNEGSKA (reference sequence). This CDR3 spans 14 amino acids. Trimming removed 3 bases from V and 0 bases from J, with 9 bases in between. CDR3 residues: CSASSPGSGNTIYF. As DNA, the CDR3 is TGCAGTGCTAGTTCTCCAGGCTCTGGAAACACCATATATTTT.

This sequence joins TRBV19 and TRBJ1-3; D possibly corresponds to TRBD1 (6 bases). V gave up 8 bases and J gave up 4 bases, with 9 bases separating them. CDR3 length equals 12 residues. The V gene's germline CDR1 is LNHDA and CDR2 SQIVND (reference sequence). The CDR3 here is CASSRGGNTIYF. DNA of the CDR3: TGTGCCAGTTCCAGGGGAGGAAACACCATATATTTT.

This clonotype was recorded a few times. The V and J genes are TRBV20-1 and TRBJ1-6; D ambiguous. V was trimmed by 3 bases and J by 6 bases, leaving 12 bases between them. In germline, CDR1 is DFQATT, CDR2 SNEGSKA (reference sequence). This CDR3 comprises 14 residues. The CDR3 DNA follows: TGCAGTGCTAGGTTTGCAGGCCCTAATTCACCCCTCCACTTT. This codes for CSARFAGPNSPLHF.